This T cell receptor beta chain was sequenced for a study of T cells after yellow fever vaccination. Study-wide results and limits: Repertoires sorted by FACS could include abundant clonotypes that are contaminants from the bulk population. Booster sampling recovered most clones from primary vaccination (less than 97% CD4, roughly 88% CD8).

This clonotype was recorded many times. Its antigen is not known. Germline V gives CDR1 MGHRA, CDR2 YSYEKL. The CDR3 totals 16 residues. V was cut by 9 bases and J by 0 bases, with 18 bases left in between. A universal primer site and UMIs were added as TCR cDNA was made by 5'RACE template switching. MiXCR was run by TCRdb on the 5' RACE reads, yielding one entry per CDR3 protein. The data contain under 350,000 distinct CDR3 sequences, about 4% of them seen just once; the ten biggest clones take up approximately 23%. The gene calls are TRBV4-1 and TRBJ2-1; tentatively, D is TRBD1 (5 bases). The source material was PBMCs, sampled 5 days after the yellow fever booster vaccination. The sequence came from a man aged 18 to 35 who received the YFV17D yellow fever vaccine. CDR3 sequence reads: CASSEVGASSYNEQFF. The CDR3 DNA sequence: TGCGCCAGTTCTGAGGTTGGGGCAAGCTCCTACAATGAGCAGTTCTTC.